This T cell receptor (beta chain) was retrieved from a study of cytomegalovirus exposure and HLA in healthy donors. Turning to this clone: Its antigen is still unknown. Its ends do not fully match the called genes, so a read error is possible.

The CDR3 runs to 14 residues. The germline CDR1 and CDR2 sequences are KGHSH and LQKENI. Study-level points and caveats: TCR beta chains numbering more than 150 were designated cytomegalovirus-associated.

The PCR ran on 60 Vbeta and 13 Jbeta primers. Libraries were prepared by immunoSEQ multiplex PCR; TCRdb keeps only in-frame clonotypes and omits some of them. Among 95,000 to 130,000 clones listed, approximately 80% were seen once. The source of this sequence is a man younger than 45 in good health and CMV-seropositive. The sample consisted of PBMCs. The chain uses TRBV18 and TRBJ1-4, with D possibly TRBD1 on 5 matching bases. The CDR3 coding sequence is TGTGACAGCTCACCACCGGGGGGGAATGAAAAACTGTTTTTT. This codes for CDSSPPGGNEKLFF.